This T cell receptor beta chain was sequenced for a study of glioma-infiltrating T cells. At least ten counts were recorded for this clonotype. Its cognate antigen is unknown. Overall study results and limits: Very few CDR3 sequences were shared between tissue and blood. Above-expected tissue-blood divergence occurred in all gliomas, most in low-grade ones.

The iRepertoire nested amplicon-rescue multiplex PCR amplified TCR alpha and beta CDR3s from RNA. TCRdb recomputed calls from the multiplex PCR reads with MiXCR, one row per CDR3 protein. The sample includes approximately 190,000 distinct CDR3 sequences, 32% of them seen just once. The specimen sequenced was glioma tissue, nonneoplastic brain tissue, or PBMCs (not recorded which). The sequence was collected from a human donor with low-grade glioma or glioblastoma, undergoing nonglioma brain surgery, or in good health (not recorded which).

CDR3 bases: TGTGCCAGCAGCTTCGGGACAGGGGCCTACGAGCAGTACTTC. Translating gives CASSFGTGAYEQYF. The chain recombines TRBV7-2 with TRBJ2-7; 10 bases are shared with TRBD1. CDR1 SGHTA and CDR2 FQGNSA come from the germline V gene. J lost 2 bases, V lost 3 bases, and 1 base had no gene match. The CDR3 spans 14 residues.